These 9 T cell receptor beta chains were all obtained from the same sample, sequenced in a study of beta chain features in type 1 diabetes. The antigens of these receptors remain unknown. Points from the study as a whole: People with Type 1 diabetes carried modestly yet significantly shorter TCRB CDR3s in all four CD4+ subsets.

Sequenced material consisted of expressed TCRB transcripts (all of the isolated RNA was reverse transcribed). Sequenced by immunoSEQ multiplex PCR; TCRdb stores in-frame clones only, minus some. The sample holds roughly 100,000 clones, 25% to 30% seen once. Sequencing was carried out using central memory CD4+ T cells from blood. These receptors were collected from a woman under 30 with type 1 diabetes.

J is TRBJ2-7 and V is TRBV28; 11 bases are a match to TRBD1. CDR1 is MDHEN and CDR2 is SYDVKM in the germline V gene. The CDR3 loop spans 16 amino acids. V lost 2 bases, J lost 5 bases, and 8 bases stayed unmatched. This CDR3 is CASSLLPGQGADEQYF. CDR3 coding DNA: TGTGCCAGCAGTTTACTCCCTGGACAGGGGGCCGACGAGCAGTACTTC.

This chain links TRBV18 with TRBJ1-2; D might be TRBD1 (5 bases). The CDR3 runs 13 residues. The V end was cut by 3 bases, the J end by 7 bases, with 12 bases between. The germline gives CDR1 KGHSH, CDR2 LQKENI. The CDR3 is CASSPRLTAGYTF. Here the CDR3 DNA reads TGTGCCAGCTCACCCCGACTGACAGCTGGCTACACCTTC.

In its sample, this clone was seen a few times. J is TRBJ2-2 and V is TRBV4-1, with 7 bases identical to TRBD2. The CDR3 is 14 amino acids. Per the germline V gene, CDR1 is MGHRA and CDR2 is YSYEKL. V trimming: 6 bases; J trimming: 2 bases; junction bases outside the gene matches: 3. CDR3 DNA sequence: TGCGCCAGCAGAAGCGGGATTAACACCGGGGAGCTGTTTTTT. The encoded protein is CASRSGINTGELFF.

This clone was found a few times. The chain employs TRBV7-2 and TRBJ1-5; possible D gene TRBD1, 5 bases. V dropped 1 base and J dropped 1 base, with 11 bases sitting between them. This CDR3 comprises 16 residues. CDR1 is SGHTA, CDR2 FQGNSA, per germline. The CDR3 sequence: CASSLVGQGSNQPQHF. CDR3 in DNA: TGTGCCAGCAGCTTAGTGGGGCAAGGGAGCAATCAGCCCCAGCATTTT. Full variable domain (remainder filled in from reference TRBV7-2 and TRBJ1-5): GAGVSQSPSNKVTEKGKDVELRCDPISGHTALYWYRQSLGQGLEFLIYFQGNSAPDKSGLPSDRFSAERTGGSVSTLTIQRTQQEDSAVYLCASSLVGQGSNQPQHFGDGTRLSIL.

The rearrangement links TRBV18 to TRBJ2-1, with 12 bases fitting TRBD2. The CDR3 has 16 residues. Per germline, CDR1 KGHSH and CDR2 LQKENI. V trimming: 3 bases; J trimming: 7 bases; junction bases outside the gene matches: 7. CDR3 DNA: TGTGCCAGCTCACCTCGGACTAGCGGGAATTCGAATGAGCAGTTCTTC. Protein product: CASSPRTSGNSNEQFF.

In its sample, this clone was seen a few times. CDR3 protein: CASSPPRGGWDEQFF. CDR3 nucleotide sequence: TGTGCCAGCAGCCCCCCTCGGGGAGGGTGGGATGAGCAGTTCTTC. The chain uses TRBV5-6 and TRBJ2-1; 7 nucleotides agree with TRBD2. Germline V lookup: CDR1 SGHDT, CDR2 YYEEEE. CDR3 length: 15 residues. Unmatched junction bases numbered 12, after V lost 4 bases and J lost 8 bases.

The chain is built from TRBV7-6 and TRBJ2-3, with a possible D match to TRBD2 (6 bases). Trimming stripped 11 bases from V and 6 bases from J, with 18 bases between. Per germline, CDR1 SGHVS and CDR2 FNYEAQ. This CDR3 contains 13 residues. CDR3 in DNA: TGTGCCTCCTCGGGACTGCGGGCGGATACGCAGTATTTT. Its protein product is CASSGLRADTQYF.

This clone came up once. The chain recombines TRBV7-9 with TRBJ1-1; TRBD1 is a possible D gene (6 bases). The CDR3 has 17 amino acids. Trimming removed 5 bases from V and 1 base from J, with 20 bases in between. Germline CDR1 is SEHNR and CDR2 is FQNEAQ (reference sequence). This chain's CDR3 is CASSQTGGFLSNTEAFF. The CDR3 coding sequence is TGTGCCAGCAGCCAGACAGGTGGGTTCTTGTCGAACACTGAAGCTTTCTTT.

This clone was seen only a few times. The J gene is TRBJ1-2, the V gene TRBV4-2; 8 positions match TRBD1. The V segment lost 0 bases and the J segment 8 bases; nucleotides outside the gene matches: 11. The CDR3 runs 16 residues. Germline CDR1 is LGHNA and CDR2 is YNFKEQ. CDR3 sequence reads: CASSQDRTGGIGGYTF. CDR3 coding DNA: TGTGCCAGCAGCCAAGATCGAACAGGGGGAATAGGCGGCTACACCTTC.